The 26 T cell receptor beta chains reported below all come from one sample, sequenced in a study of cytomegalovirus exposure and HLA in healthy donors. Researchers ran the PCR with 60 Vbeta and 13 Jbeta primers. The data were produced by immunoSEQ multiplex PCR, yet TCRdb's version contains in-frame clones alone and is incomplete. The table includes just over 150,000 clones, more than 65% detected once. Input material: PBMCs. Receptor source: a middle-aged man in good health and CMV-seropositive.

The chain employs TRBV5-5 and TRBJ2-7, with D tentatively TRBD2 (5 bases). Germline CDR1 is SGHKS and CDR2 is YYEKEE (reference sequence). V lost 4 bases and J lost 5, with 16 bases in between. This CDR3 is built from 14 residues. CDR3 sequence reads: CASSVSLGVNEQYV. The DNA for the CDR3 is TGTGCCAGCAGCGTTTCGTTGGGAGTCAACGAGCAGTACGTC.

This clone was recorded only once. This sequence joins TRBV5-4 and TRBJ1-4; a possible D gene is TRBD1 (6 bases). The CDR3 runs 15 residues. Trimming removed 4 bases from V and 5 bases from J, with 15 bases in between. Germline CDR1 is SGHNT and CDR2 is YYREEE (reference sequence). The CDR3 DNA reads TGTGCCAGCAGCCCTTCGGGGGGCAGGAATGAAAAACTGTTTTTT. Amino acid sequence: CASSPSGGRNEKLFF.

This chain uses TRBV6-5 with TRBJ2-7; D is perhaps TRBD1 (5 bases). Trimming pared 8 bases from V and 5 bases from J, leaving 16 bases between. Germline CDR1 and CDR2: MNHEY and SVGAGI. The CDR3 runs 13 residues. CDR3 residues: CASGIQGGNEQYF. CDR3 nucleotides: TGTGCCAGCGGCATTCAGGGTGGCAACGAGCAGTACTTC.

The rearrangement uses TRBV11-3 and TRBJ2-3; tentatively, D is TRBD2 (6 bases). The CDR3 is made up of 15 amino acids. V gave up 5 bases and J gave up 0 bases, with 12 bases separating them. Germline assignment: CDR1 SGHNT and CDR2 YENEEA. The CDR3 protein is CASSPEGKSTDTQYF. CDR3 coding DNA: TGTGCCAGCAGCCCGGAGGGGAAGAGCACAGATACGCAGTATTTT.

About this clone itself: At one end, the junction sequence differs from germline, possibly due to a read error. The rearrangement joins TRBV7-7 to TRBJ2-5; D is unresolved. This CDR3 is 15 amino acids long. Germline values: CDR1 SSHAT, CDR2 FNYEAQ (reference sequence). The CDR3 reads CASSPLPVSQETQYF. CDR3 in DNA: TGTGCTAGCAGCCCTCTTCCGGTTAGCCAAGAGACCCAGTACTTC.

The V and J genes are TRBV6-1 and TRBJ1-2; 7 bases map to TRBD1. Germline V gene sequence: CDR1 MNHNS, CDR2 SASEGT. The CDR3 has 15 amino acids. The J segment lost 4 bases and the V segment lost 3 bases, leaving 8 bases of the junction unmatched. The DNA of the CDR3 is TGTGCCAGCAGTGAGGGCATGGGACAGACCTATGGCTACACCTTC. Protein sequence: CASSEGMGQTYGYTF.

The chain joins TRBV14 to TRBJ2-5; 10 bases map to TRBD2. The CDR3 length is 17 residues. CDR1 and CDR2 from the germline V gene are SGHDN and FVKESK. V dropped 0 bases and J dropped 4; count of bases not matched to a gene: 8. The CDR3 DNA reads as TGTGCCAGCAGCCAAGATTGGCTAGCGGGAGAGGGAGAGACCCAGTACTTC. Translation: CASSQDWLAGEGETQYF.

The chain carries TRBV4-1 and TRBJ2-1; tentatively, D is TRBD2 (6 bases). Trimming left V 1 base short and J 8 bases short, with 15 bases between. This CDR3 is 15 amino acids long. Per the germline V gene, CDR1 is MGHRA and CDR2 is YSYEKL. In nucleotides, the CDR3 is TGCGCCAGCAGCCAAGGAGATAGTTGGGGGGATGAGCAGTTCTTC. It yields the protein CASSQGDSWGDEQFF.

Only a few counts were recorded for this clone. V gene TRBV5-1 combines with J gene TRBJ1-6, with 9 bases identical to TRBD1. V was pared by 0 bases and J by 7 bases, with 5 bases of the junction left unmatched. The CDR3 sequence is 16 residues long. Per germline, CDR1 SGHRS and CDR2 YFSETQ. CDR3 bases: TGCGCCAGCAGCTTGGCCGGACAGGGGAGCAATTCACCCCTCCACTTT. Protein product: CASSLAGQGSNSPLHF.

The gene calls are TRBV7-2 and TRBJ2-1; 7 nucleotides align to TRBD2. Germline V gene data show CDR1 as SGHTA and CDR2 as FQGNSA. After removal of 5 bases from V and 16 bases from J, the junction contained 11 bases not matched to a gene. CDR3 length equals 12 residues. The CDR3 nucleotides are TGTGCCAGCAGCCCCTGGCGGGAGAAGTATTTCTTC. The encoded protein is CASSPWREKYFF.

The V and J genes are TRBV9 and TRBJ2-2; D perhaps matches TRBD2 (6 bases). There are 17 residues in the CDR3. Trimming removed 1 base at V and 4 bases at J, with 17 bases between. Germline loops: CDR1 SGDLS, CDR2 YYNGEE. The CDR3 region is CASSVNPTTSTTGELFF. Here the CDR3 DNA reads TGTGCCAGCAGCGTAAATCCGACGACTAGTACCACCGGGGAGCTGTTTTTT. Full variable domain (rest looked up from reference TRBV9 and TRBJ2-2): DSGVTQTPKHLITATGQRVTLRCSPRSGDLSVYWYQQSLDQGLQFLIQYYNGEERAKGNILERFSAQQFPDLHSELNLSSLELGDSALYFCASSVNPTTSTTGELFFGEGSRLTVL.

The V gene is TRBV11-2, the J gene TRBJ1-6; the D is unclear. Germline CDR1 reads SGHAT; CDR2 reads FQNNGV. CDR3 length: 16 residues. Trimming took off 3 bases at V and 6 bases at J, with 15 bases between the two ends. The DNA for the CDR3 is TGTGCCAGCAGCTTTAGCCGCCGGGTTAGTAATTCACCCCTCCACTTT. This codes for CASSFSRRVSNSPLHF.

The chain has TRBV5-1 and TRBJ2-1; D is unclear. Trimming took 2 bases from V and 7 from J, leaving 7 bases between them. CDR1 and CDR2 (germline): SGHRS, YFSETQ. CDR3 length: 12 residues. As DNA, the CDR3 is TGCGCCAGCAGCTTTCCCTCGAATGAGCAGTTCTTC. Its protein is CASSFPSNEQFF. The whole variable domain, filled in from reference TRBV5-1 and TRBJ2-1, reads KAGVTQTPRYLIKTRGQQVTLSCSPISGHRSVSWYQQTPGQGLQFLFEYFSETQRNKGNFPGRFSGRQFSNSRSEMNVSTLELGDSALYLCASSFPSNEQFFGPGTRLTVL.

The V call is TRBV6-6, the J call TRBJ2-7; possible D gene TRBD2, 6 bases. V lost 2 bases and J 3 bases, leaving 11 bases between the germline ends. Germline CDR1 MNHNY, CDR2 SVGAGI (reference sequence). CDR3 length: 14 amino acids. The CDR3 DNA follows: TGTGCCAGCAGTTACGCCGGGACTTACTACGAGCAGTACGTC. Its translation is CASSYAGTYYEQYV.

This clone was recorded only once. V usage is TRBV27 and J usage is TRBJ2-3; TRBD1 aligns across 7 bases. Germline values: CDR1 MNHEY, CDR2 SMNVEV (reference sequence). Trimming removed 4 bases from V and 0 bases from J; junction bases left unmatched: 7. CDR3 length: 16 amino acids. CDR3 protein: CASSSRRGPSTDTQYF. The CDR3 nucleotides are TGTGCCAGCAGTTCCCGAAGGGGGCCAAGCACAGATACGCAGTATTTT.

J is TRBJ1-2 and V is TRBV6-5; no definite D call. CDR1 MNHEY and CDR2 SVGAGI come from the germline V gene. The V and J ends lost 0 bases and 6 bases respectively, with 11 bases between them. This CDR3 contains 14 residues. Here the CDR3 DNA reads TGTGCCAGCAGTTACTCAGGAGCTGTCGATGGCTACACCTTC. This sequence encodes CASSYSGAVDGYTF.

This clone has just one count. This chain connects TRBV6-5 to TRBJ1-6; a possible D gene is TRBD1 (6 bases). Germline CDR1 reads MNHEY; CDR2 reads SVGAGI. The V gene lost 2 bases and the J gene lost 9 bases, with 11 bases spanning the gap. The CDR3 runs to 14 residues. CDR3: CASSYEGGGSPLHF. Here the CDR3 DNA reads TGTGCCAGCAGTTACGAAGGGGGGGGTTCACCCCTCCACTTT.

The V and J genes are TRBV18 and TRBJ1-2; 8 bases fit TRBD1. V lost 3 bases to trimming and J lost 8 bases; unmatched junction nucleotides: 5. Germline CDR1 reads KGHSH; CDR2 reads LQKENI. The CDR3 spans 13 residues. The CDR3 is CASSPRTGSGYTF. In DNA, the CDR3 is TGTGCCAGCTCACCGAGGACAGGGAGCGGCTACACCTTC.

J is TRBJ2-1 and V is TRBV9; 14 nucleotides match TRBD2. The CDR3 is 15 residues long. Per the germline V gene, CDR1 is SGDLS and CDR2 is YYNGEE. J lost 16 bases, V lost 3 bases, and 12 bases had no gene match. In DNA form, the CDR3 reads TGTGCCAGCAGCGCCAACCTTGGACTAGCGGGGGGATTCTTCTTC. Protein: CASSANLGLAGGFFF. The variable domain in full, completed from reference TRBV9 and TRBJ2-1, reads DSGVTQTPKHLITATGQRVTLRCSPRSGDLSVYWYQQSLDQGLQFLIQYYNGEERAKGNILERFSAQQFPDLHSELNLSSLELGDSALYFCASSANLGLAGGFFFGPGTRLTVL.

J is TRBJ2-4 and V is TRBV27; D is unresolved. V gave up 3 bases and J gave up 7 bases, with 13 bases separating them. Germline CDR1 MNHEY, CDR2 SMNVEV (reference sequence). This CDR3 has 14 amino acids. The CDR3 bases are TGTGCCAGCAGTTTCTCCAGGTCTCGGAACATTCAGTACTTC. Translating it yields CASSFSRSRNIQYF.

This chain joins TRBV2 and TRBJ1-6, with 9 bases lining up with TRBD1. Germline-derived CDR1 and CDR2 are SNHLY and FYNNEI. The CDR3 runs 17 residues. With V trimmed by 6 bases and J by 1 base, 7 bases remained unmatched. CDR3 sequence (DNA): TGTGCCAGCAGATTCAGACAGGGGGGTTCCTATAATTCACCCCTCCACTTT. It specifies CASRFRQGGSYNSPLHF.

The chain recombines TRBV29-1 with TRBJ1-2; 10 bases fit TRBD1. In germline, CDR1 is SQVTM, CDR2 ANQGSEA. The CDR3 consists of 14 residues. V gave up 7 bases and J gave up 0 bases; unmatched junction bases: 5. This CDR3 reads CSGIGTGANYGYTF. The CDR3 region has the DNA TGCAGCGGGATAGGGACAGGGGCTAACTATGGCTACACCTTC.

The chain couples TRBV2 to TRBJ1-2; D gene unclear. CDR3 size: 11 residues. Germline CDR1 and CDR2: SNHLY and FYNNEI. Trimming took off 4 bases at V and 4 bases at J, with 4 bases between the two ends. This chain's CDR3 is CASSGVYGYTF. For the CDR3, the DNA is TGTGCCAGCAGTGGAGTCTATGGCTACACCTTC.

V is TRBV7-6 and J is TRBJ1-1; D is uncertain. Per germline, CDR1 SGHVS and CDR2 FNYEAQ. CDR3 length: 13 residues. V lost 5 bases to trimming and J lost 0 bases, with 7 bases between them. The CDR3 region is CASSRNMNTEAFF. CDR3 nucleotide sequence: TGTGCCAGCAGCCGTAATATGAACACTGAAGCTTTCTTT.

The rearrangement uses TRBV28 and TRBJ2-1; TRBD2 is a possible D gene (6 bases). V shed 1 base and J shed 1 base, with 14 bases lying between them. The CDR3 totals 17 residues. Germline lookup yields CDR1 MDHEN and CDR2 SYDVKM. For the CDR3, the DNA is TGTGCCAGCAGTTTATCTGTCGGGGGTGTATCCTACAATGAGCAGTTCTTC. Translating it yields CASSLSVGGVSYNEQFF.

A few counts support this clone. The chain employs TRBV7-8 and TRBJ2-3; no clear D. Germline V gene data show CDR1 as SGHVS and CDR2 as FQNEAQ. CDR3 length equals 14 residues. The V end was cut by 2 bases, the J end by 6 bases, with 12 bases between. CDR3 sequence reads: CASSLLRSKDTQYF. Here the CDR3 DNA reads TGTGCCAGCAGCTTATTGCGGTCGAAGGATACGCAGTATTTT. Drawing the rest from reference TRBV7-8 and TRBJ2-3, the complete variable domain is GAGVSQSPRYKVAKRGQDVALRCDPISGHVSLFWYQQALGQGPEFLTYFQNEAQLDKSGLPSDRFFAERPEGSVSTLKIQRTQQEDSAVYLCASSLLRSKDTQYFGPGTRLTVL.